This TCR beta chain emerged from a study of T cells in Graves' hyperthyroidism and ophthalmopathy. General observations from the study: Separating ophthalmopathy from stable hyperthyroidism was achieved by a 13 V-J model.

The source of the PBMCs was roughly 10 ml of fresh peripheral blood. This clonotype showed up many times. No antigen is known for it. RNA transcripts served as the template for amplifying TCR beta CDR3 regions. Carried out on the TCR CDR3, a first-round RT-PCR used the HTBI primer set. One entry per CDR3 protein, called by TCRdb with MiXCR from the multiplex PCR reads. The top ten clones hold 16% of a sample with 690,000 or so distinct CDR3 sequences, 18% of them seen once. V was clipped by 2 bases and J by 3 bases, with 7 bases between them. The CDR3 totals 13 residues. Germline loops: CDR1 ENHRY, CDR2 SYGVKD.

What was sequenced was blood. V gene TRBV10-3 combines with J gene TRBJ2-5, with D unclear. The receptor was derived from a woman aged 45-65 years with Graves' hyperthyroidism that later progressed to Graves' ophthalmopathy. The CDR3: CAISEPAEETQYF. The CDR3 DNA follows: TGTGCCATCAGTGAGCCGGCGGAAGAGACCCAGTACTTC.